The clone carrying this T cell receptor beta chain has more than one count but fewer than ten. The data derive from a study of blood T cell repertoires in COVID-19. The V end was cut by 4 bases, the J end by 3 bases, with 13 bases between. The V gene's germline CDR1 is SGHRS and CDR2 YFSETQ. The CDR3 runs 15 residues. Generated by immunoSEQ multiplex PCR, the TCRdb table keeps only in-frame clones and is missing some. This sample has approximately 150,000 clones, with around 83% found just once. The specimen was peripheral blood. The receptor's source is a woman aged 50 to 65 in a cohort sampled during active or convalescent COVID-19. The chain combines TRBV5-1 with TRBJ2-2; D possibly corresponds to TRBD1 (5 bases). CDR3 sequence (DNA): TGCGCCAGCAGCCCGGACATGACTTACACCGGGGAGCTGTTTTTT. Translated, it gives CASSPDMTYTGELFF. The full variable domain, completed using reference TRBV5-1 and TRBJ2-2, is KAGVTQTPRYLIKTRGQQVTLSCSPISGHRSVSWYQQTPGQGLQFLFEYFSETQRNKGNFPGRFSGRQFSNSRSEMNVSTLELGDSALYLCASSPDMTYTGELFFGEGSRLTVL.